Sequencing of this T cell receptor (beta chain) was carried out in a study of T cell responses to AZD1222 COVID-19 vaccine. Study-wide results and caveats: Scientists sampled the repertoires only once the peak T cell response had passed. Of spike-specific TCRs, nearly half reportedly target regions left unmutated in variants. Mapped onto spike, vaccine-associated CD4 TCRs spanned it and were dominant at 160-218 and 743-854. Clonal diversity was possibly underestimated; the donors were predominantly white British and more often female.

Turning to this clone: Its antigen is unidentified.

Sequenced by immunoSEQ multiplex PCR; TCRdb stores in-frame clones only, minus some. The data hold over 110,000 clones, with roughly 92% observed a single time. This sample comprised peripheral blood, obtained 28 days after the second AZD1222 dose. The TCR was taken from an adult who received the AZD1222 COVID-19 vaccine.

CDR3 DNA sequence: TGCGCCAGCAAGCGGACAGGGCAGTACGAGCAGTACTTC. It codes for CASKRTGQYEQYF. The chain is built from TRBV10-2 and TRBJ2-7; 8 positions match TRBD1. Germline CDR1 and CDR2: WSHSY and SAAADI. This CDR3 contains 13 residues. V lost 7 bases and J lost 4; bases outside the gene matches: 6.